This paragraph reports one T cell receptor (beta chain). Authors' processing steps: By means of reference gene primer amplification, nucleated cell counts were estimated. Sequencing was performed with immunoSEQ multiplex PCR; in TCRdb, only in-frame clones are kept and a portion is missing. The DNA was the basis for D and trimming; V, J and clone size are from that table. The data show around 270,000 clones, 80% to 95% seen once. The sample is drawn from a study of blood T cell repertoires in COVID-19. Study-wide background: Sites across the United States, Italy and Spain contributed samples from acute and convalescent COVID-19. PBMCs, B-cell-depleted T cells, or T cells were the source of the cDNA or gDNA that made up the material.

Seattle enrolled patients during active infection and tracked them longitudinally. This CDR3 region has 18 residues. Germline CDR1 and CDR2: LGHDT and YNNKEL (reference sequence). The ends were cut back, 4 bases at V and 6 bases at J, with 28 bases in the middle. The TCR comes from a person aged 18 to 35 with COVID-19, enrolled during active disease. V gene TRBV3-1 (or the pseudogene TRBV3-2) combines with J gene TRBJ2-7, with D maybe TRBD1 (5 bases). Material: peripheral blood. As DNA, the CDR3 is TGTGCCAGCAGCCCGACTGACAGAAACGTCCTATATCCCGTCGAGCAGTACTTC. Its protein is CASSPTDRNVLYPVEQYF.